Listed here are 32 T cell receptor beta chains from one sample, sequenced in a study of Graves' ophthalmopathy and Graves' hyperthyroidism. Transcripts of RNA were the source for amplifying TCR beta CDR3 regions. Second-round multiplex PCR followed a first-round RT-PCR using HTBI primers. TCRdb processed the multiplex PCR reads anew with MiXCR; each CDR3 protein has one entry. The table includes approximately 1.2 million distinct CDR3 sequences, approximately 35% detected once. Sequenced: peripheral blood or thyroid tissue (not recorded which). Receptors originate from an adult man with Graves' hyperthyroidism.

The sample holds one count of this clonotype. CDR3 residues: CASSKGSQAETQYF. CDR3 DNA sequence: TGTGCCAGCAGCAAGGGCAGTCAGGCGGAGACCCAGTACTTC. The V gene is TRBV7-2, the J gene TRBJ2-5; D ambiguous. With 5 bases removed from V and 5 bases from J, the gap between germline ends came to 15 bases. The length of the CDR3 is 14 residues. Germline CDR1 reads SGHTA; CDR2 reads FQGNSA.

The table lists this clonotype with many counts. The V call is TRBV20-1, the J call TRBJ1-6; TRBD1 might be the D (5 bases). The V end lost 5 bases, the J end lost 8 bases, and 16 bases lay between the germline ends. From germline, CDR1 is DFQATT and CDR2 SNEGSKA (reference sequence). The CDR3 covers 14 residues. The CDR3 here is CSAGTGFDYSPLHF. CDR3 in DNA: TGCAGTGCTGGGACCGGGTTCGACTATTCACCCCTCCACTTT.

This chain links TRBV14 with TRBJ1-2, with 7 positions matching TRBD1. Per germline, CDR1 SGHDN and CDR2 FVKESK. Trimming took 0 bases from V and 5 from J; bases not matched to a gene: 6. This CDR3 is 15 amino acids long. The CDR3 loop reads CASSQDTKGQYGYTF. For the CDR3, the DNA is TGTGCCAGCAGCCAAGACACCAAGGGACAGTATGGCTACACCTTC.

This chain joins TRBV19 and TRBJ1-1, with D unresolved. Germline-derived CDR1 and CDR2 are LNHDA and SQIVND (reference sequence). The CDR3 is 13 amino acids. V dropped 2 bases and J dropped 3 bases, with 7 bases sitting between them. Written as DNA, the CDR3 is TGTGCCAGTAGTATATACGGGGACACTGAAGCTTTCTTT. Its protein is CASSIYGDTEAFF.

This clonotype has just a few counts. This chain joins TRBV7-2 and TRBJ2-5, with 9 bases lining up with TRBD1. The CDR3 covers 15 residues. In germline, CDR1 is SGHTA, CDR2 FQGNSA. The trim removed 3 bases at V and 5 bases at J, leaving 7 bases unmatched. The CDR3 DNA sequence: TGTGCCAGCAGCTTGTGGGACAGGGACGGGGAGACCCAGTACTTC. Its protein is CASSLWDRDGETQYF. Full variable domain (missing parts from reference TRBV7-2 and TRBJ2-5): GAGVSQSPSNKVTEKGKDVELRCDPISGHTALYWYRQSLGQGLEFLIYFQGNSAPDKSGLPSDRFSAERTGGSVSTLTIQRTQQEDSAVYLCASSLWDRDGETQYFGPGTRLLVL.

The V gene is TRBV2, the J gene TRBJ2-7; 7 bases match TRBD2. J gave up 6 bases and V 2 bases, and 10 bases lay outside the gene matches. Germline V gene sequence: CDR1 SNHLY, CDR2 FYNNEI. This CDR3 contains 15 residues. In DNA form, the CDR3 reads TGTGCCAGCAGTGAATGGCGGACTAGAACGATCGAGCAGTACTTC. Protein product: CASSEWRTRTIEQYF.

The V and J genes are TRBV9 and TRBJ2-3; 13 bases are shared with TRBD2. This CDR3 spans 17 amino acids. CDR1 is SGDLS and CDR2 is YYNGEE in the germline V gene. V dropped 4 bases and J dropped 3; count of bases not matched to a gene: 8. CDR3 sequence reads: CASSTRLAGGVTDTQYF. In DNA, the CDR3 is TGTGCCAGCAGCACAAGACTAGCGGGAGGTGTGACAGATACGCAGTATTTT.

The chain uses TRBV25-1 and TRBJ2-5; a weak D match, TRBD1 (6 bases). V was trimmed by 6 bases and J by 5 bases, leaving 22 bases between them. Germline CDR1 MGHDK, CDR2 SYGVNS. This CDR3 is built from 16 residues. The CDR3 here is CASSQVPGQRWETQYF. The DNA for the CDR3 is TGTGCCAGCAGCCAAGTCCCCGGACAGCGATGGGAGACCCAGTACTTC.

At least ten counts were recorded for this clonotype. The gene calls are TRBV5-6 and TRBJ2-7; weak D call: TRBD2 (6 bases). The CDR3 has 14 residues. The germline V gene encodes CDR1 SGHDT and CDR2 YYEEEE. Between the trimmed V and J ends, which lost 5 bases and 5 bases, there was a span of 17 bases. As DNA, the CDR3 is TGTGCCAGCAGGGGAGGAGGGAGCCAGGACGAGCAGTACTTC. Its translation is CASRGGGSQDEQYF.

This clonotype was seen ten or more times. This CDR3 is CASSKLGTGAAAFF. The CDR3 DNA follows: TGTGCCAGCAGCAAACTGGGGACAGGGGCTGCCGCTTTCTTT. The chain joins TRBV7-3 to TRBJ1-1; 10 bases match TRBD1. The trim removed 5 bases at V and 11 bases at J, leaving 11 bases unmatched. CDR3 length: 14 amino acids. Germline assignment: CDR1 SGHTA and CDR2 FQGTGA.

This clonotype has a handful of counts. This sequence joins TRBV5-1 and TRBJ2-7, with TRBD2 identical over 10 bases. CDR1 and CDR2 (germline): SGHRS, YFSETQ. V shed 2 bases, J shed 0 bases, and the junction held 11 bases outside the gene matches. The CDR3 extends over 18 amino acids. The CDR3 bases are TGCGCCAGCAGCTTCCGACTCGCACTAGCGGGGAACTCCTACGAGCAGTACTTC. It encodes CASSFRLALAGNSYEQYF. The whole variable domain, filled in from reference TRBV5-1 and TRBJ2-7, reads KAGVTQTPRYLIKTRGQQVTLSCSPISGHRSVSWYQQTPGQGLQFLFEYFSETQRNKGNFPGRFSGRQFSNSRSEMNVSTLELGDSALYLCASSFRLALAGNSYEQYFGPGTRLTVT.

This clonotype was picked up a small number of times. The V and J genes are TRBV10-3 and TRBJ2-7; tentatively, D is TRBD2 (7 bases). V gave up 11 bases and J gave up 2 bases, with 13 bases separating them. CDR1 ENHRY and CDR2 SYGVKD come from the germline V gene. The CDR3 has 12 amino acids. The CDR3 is CACAGATYEQYF. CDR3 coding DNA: TGTGCCTGCGCGGGGGCCACCTACGAGCAGTACTTC.

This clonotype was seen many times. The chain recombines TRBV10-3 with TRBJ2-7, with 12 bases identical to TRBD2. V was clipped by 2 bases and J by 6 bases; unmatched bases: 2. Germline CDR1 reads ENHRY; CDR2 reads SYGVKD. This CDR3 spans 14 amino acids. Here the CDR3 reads CAISEETSGSEQYF. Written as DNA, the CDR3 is TGTGCCATCAGTGAGGAGACTAGCGGGAGCGAGCAGTACTTC.

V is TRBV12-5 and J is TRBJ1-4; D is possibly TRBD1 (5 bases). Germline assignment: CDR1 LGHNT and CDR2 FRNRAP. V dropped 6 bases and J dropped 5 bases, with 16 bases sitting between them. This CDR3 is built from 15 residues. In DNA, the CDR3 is TGTGCTAGTGGCCCGGGAACCAGGGCAAATGAAAAACTGTTTTTT. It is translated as CASGPGTRANEKLFF. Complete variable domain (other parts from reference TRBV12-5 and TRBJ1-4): DARVTQTPRHKVTEMGQEVTMRCQPILGHNTVFWYRQTMMQGLELLAYFRNRAPLDDSGMPKDRFSAEMPDATLATLKIQPSEPRDSAVYFCASGPGTRANEKLFFGSGTQLSVL.

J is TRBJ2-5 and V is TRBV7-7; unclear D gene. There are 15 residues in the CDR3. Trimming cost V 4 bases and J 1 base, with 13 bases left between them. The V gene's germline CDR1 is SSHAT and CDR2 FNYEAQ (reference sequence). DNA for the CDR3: TGTGCCAGCAGCTCAACAGCCGGGTTCCAAGAGACCCAGTACTTC. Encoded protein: CASSSTAGFQETQYF.

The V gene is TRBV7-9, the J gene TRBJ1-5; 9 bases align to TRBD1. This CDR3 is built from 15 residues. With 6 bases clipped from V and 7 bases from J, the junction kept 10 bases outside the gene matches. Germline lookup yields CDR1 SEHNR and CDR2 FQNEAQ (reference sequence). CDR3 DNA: TGTGCCAGCAGGCATCCCGGGACAGGGAGCCAGCCCCAGCATTTT. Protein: CASRHPGTGSQPQHF.

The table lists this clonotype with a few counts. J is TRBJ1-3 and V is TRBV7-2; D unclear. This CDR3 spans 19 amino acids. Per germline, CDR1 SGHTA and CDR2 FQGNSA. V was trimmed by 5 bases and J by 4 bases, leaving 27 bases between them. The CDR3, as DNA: TGTGCCAGCAGCCCCCGGCCCGCAGCAGCAAGGCGGCCCGGAAACACCATATATTTT. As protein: CASSPRPAAARRPGNTIYF.

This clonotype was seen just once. The CDR3 bases are TGTGCCAGCATCGAGACAGGCTTTCTGAACACTGAAGCTTTCTTT. Translating it yields CASIETGFLNTEAFF. The chain employs TRBV28 and TRBJ1-1; TRBD1 is a possible D gene (6 bases). Germline V lookup: CDR1 MDHEN, CDR2 SYDVKM. The CDR3 contains 15 residues. Trimming took 7 bases from V and 0 from J, leaving 15 bases between them.

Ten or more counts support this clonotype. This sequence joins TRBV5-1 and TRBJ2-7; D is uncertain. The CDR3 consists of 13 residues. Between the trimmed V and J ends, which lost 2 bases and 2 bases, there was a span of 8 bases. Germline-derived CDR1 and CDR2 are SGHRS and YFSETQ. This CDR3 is CASSFRSAYEQYF. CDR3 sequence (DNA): TGCGCCAGCAGCTTCCGCTCAGCCTACGAGCAGTACTTC.

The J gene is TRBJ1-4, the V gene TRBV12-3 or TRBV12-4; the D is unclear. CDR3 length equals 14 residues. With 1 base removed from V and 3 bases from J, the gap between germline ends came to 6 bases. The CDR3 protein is CASSLGYPNEKLFF. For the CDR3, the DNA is TGTGCCAGCAGTTTAGGGTACCCTAATGAAAAACTGTTTTTT.

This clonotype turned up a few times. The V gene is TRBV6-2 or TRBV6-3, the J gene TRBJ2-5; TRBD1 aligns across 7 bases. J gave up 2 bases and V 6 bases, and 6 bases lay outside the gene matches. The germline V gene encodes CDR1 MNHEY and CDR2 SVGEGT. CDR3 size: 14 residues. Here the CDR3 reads CASRQTGLQETQYF. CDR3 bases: TGTGCCAGCAGGCAGACAGGGCTACAAGAGACCCAGTACTTC.

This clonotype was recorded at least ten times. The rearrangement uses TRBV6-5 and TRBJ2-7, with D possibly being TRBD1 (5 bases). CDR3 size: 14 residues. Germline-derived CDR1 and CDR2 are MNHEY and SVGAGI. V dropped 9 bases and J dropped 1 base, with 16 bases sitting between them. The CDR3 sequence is CASQTQGTSYEQYF. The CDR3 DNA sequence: TGTGCCAGTCAAACGCAGGGTACGTCCTACGAGCAGTACTTC.

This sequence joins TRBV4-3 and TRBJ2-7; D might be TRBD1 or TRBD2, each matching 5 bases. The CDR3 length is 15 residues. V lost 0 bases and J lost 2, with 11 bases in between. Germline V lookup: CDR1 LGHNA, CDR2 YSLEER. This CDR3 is CASSQDEGMAYEQYF. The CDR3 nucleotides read TGCGCCAGCAGCCAAGATGAGGGGATGGCCTACGAGCAGTACTTC.

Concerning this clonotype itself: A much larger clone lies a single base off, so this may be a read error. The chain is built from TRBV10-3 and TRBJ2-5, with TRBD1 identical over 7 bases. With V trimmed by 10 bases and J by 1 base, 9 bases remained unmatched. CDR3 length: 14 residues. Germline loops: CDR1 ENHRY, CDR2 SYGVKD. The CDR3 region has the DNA TGTGCCAGCGGCGTAGGGGGCACCCAAGAGACCCAGTACTTC. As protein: CASGVGGTQETQYF.

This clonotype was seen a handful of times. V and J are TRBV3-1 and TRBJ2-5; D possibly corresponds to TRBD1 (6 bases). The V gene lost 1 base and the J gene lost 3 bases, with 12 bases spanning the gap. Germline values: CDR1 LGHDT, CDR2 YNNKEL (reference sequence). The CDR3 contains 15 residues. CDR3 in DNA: TGTGCCAGCAGCCAAGCGAGGGCAGGGGAAGAGACCCAGTACTTC. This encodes CASSQARAGEETQYF.

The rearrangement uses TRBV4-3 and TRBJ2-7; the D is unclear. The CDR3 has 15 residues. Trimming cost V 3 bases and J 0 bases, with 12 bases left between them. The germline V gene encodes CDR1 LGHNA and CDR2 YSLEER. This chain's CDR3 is CASSHRHPGSYEQYF. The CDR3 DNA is TGCGCCAGCAGCCATCGCCATCCCGGCTCCTACGAGCAGTACTTC.

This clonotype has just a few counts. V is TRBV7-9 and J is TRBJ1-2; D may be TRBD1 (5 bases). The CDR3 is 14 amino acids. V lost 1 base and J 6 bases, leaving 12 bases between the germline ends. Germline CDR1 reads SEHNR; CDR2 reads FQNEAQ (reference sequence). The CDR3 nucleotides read TGTGCCAGCAGCTTAGGAAAAGGGGCGAATGGCTACACCTTC. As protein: CASSLGKGANGYTF.

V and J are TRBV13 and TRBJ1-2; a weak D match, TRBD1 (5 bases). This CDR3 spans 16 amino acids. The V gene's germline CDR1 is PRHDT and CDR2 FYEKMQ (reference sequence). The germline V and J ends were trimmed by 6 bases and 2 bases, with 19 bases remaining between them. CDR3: CASRKGGTGGNYGYTF. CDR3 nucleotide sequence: TGTGCCAGCAGAAAGGGAGGGACGGGAGGAAACTATGGCTACACCTTC.

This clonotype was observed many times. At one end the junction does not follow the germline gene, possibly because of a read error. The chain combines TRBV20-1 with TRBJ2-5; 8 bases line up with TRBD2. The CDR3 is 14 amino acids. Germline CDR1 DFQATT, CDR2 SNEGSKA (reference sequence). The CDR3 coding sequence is TGTAGTGCTAGAAAAGCGGGAGTAGGAGAGACCCAGTACTTC. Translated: CSARKAGVGETQYF.

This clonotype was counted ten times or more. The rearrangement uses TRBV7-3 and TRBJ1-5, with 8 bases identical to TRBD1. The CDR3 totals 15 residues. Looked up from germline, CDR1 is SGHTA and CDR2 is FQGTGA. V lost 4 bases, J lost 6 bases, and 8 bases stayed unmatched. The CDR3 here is CASSSLDREAQPQHF. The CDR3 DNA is TGTGCCAGCAGCTCTCTGGACAGGGAGGCTCAGCCCCAGCATTTT.

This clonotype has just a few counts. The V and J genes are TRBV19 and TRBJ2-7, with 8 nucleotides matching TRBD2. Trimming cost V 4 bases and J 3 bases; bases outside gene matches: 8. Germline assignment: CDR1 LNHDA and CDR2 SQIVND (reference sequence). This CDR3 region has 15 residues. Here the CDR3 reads CASSTTSGGGYEQYF. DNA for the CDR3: TGTGCCAGTAGTACTACTAGCGGAGGGGGCTACGAGCAGTACTTC.

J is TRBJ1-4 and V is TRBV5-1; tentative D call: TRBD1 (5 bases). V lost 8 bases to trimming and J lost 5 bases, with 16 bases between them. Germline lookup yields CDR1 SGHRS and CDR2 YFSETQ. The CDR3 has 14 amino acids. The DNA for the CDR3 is TGCGCCAGTAGAAAGATGGGGGAGAATGAAAAACTGTTTTTT. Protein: CASRKMGENEKLFF. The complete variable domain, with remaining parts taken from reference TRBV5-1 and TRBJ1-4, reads KAGVTQTPRYLIKTRGQQVTLSCSPISGHRSVSWYQQTPGQGLQFLFEYFSETQRNKGNFPGRFSGRQFSNSRSEMNVSTLELGDSALYLCASRKMGENEKLFFGSGTQLSVL.